These T cell receptor beta chains were read from a single sample in a study of CXCR3-negative and CXCR3-positive naive CD8 T cells. TCRdb reprocessed the 5' RACE reads; each CDR3 protein has one entry and no DNA is given. The table lists approximately 39,000 distinct CDR3 sequences. The sample consisted of memory CD8+ T cells from blood. These receptors were collected from a human donor in good health. Some clones in this sample may be carry-over from other donors' samples. The CDR3 runs from the conserved cysteine through the conserved F or W.

J	V	CDR3
TRBJ2-1	TRBV28	CASTTPAEGPYNEQFF
TRBJ1-4	TRBV9	CASSAGDSNEKLFF
TRBJ2-1	TRBV7-9	CASSPAPSSYNEQFF
TRBJ2-7	TRBV4-3	CASSQDIQGGYEQYF
TRBJ1-2	TRBV9	CASSAGTVNYGYTF
TRBJ2-7	TRBV29-1	CSVGVKAYEQYF
TRBJ2-5	TRBV5-4	CASTTSGGGQETQYF
TRBJ2-7	TRBV28	CASSAPGASTYEQYF
TRBJ2-2	TRBV4-3	CASSQDRGIGELFF
TRBJ1-1	TRBV15	CATSRDRYQNTEAFF
TRBJ1-2	TRBV25-1	CASSESGFHYGYTF
TRBJ2-2	TRBV7-8	CASSNGLAGVTGELFF
TRBJ2-1	TRBV28	CASSLLVNEQFF
TRBJ2-1	TRBV28	CASSFGRNEQFF
TRBJ1-2	TRBV21-1	CASSKGGDRRHGYTF